These 25 T cell receptor beta chains were all obtained from the same sample, sequenced in a study of blood T cell repertoires in COVID-19. Generated by immunoSEQ multiplex PCR, the TCRdb table keeps only in-frame clones and is missing some. This table has about 210,000 clones, roughly nine tenths appearing once. Sequenced sample: peripheral blood. The origin of the receptors is a man younger than 45 with acute or convalescent COVID-19.

J is TRBJ2-3 and V is TRBV19; 9 bases fit TRBD2. The CDR3 extends over 16 amino acids. Trimming took 4 bases from V and 2 from J; bases not matched to a gene: 7. Germline CDR1 is LNHDA and CDR2 is SQIVND (reference sequence). Here the CDR3 DNA reads TGTGCCAGTAGTACGGGACTAGCATCCTTCACAGATACGCAGTATTTT. Translation gives CASSTGLASFTDTQYF.

The chain employs TRBV28 and TRBJ1-2, with unresolved D. The germline V gene has CDR1 MDHEN and CDR2 SYDVKM. This CDR3 has 11 residues. The CDR3 nucleotides are TGTGGTACAACTACTAACTATGGCTACACCTTC. Amino acids: CGTTTNYGYTF.

The chain couples TRBV5-5 to TRBJ2-7, with a weak D call TRBD1 (5 bases). CDR3 length: 12 amino acids. Germline CDR1 SGHKS, CDR2 YYEKEE (reference sequence). Trimming removed 6 bases at V and 7 bases at J, with 14 bases between. This CDR3 reads CASIWASGEQYF. The CDR3 bases are TGTGCCAGCATTTGGGCCTCAGGGGAGCAGTACTTC.

The chain combines TRBV18 with TRBJ2-2, with 8 bases lining up with TRBD1. Germline V gene data show CDR1 as KGHSH and CDR2 as LQKENI. V lost 0 bases and J lost 3; bases outside the gene matches: 3. CDR3 length: 16 residues. The CDR3 here is CASSPPRQGYTGELFF. The DNA for the CDR3 is TGTGCCAGCTCACCACCCAGACAGGGGTACACCGGGGAGCTGTTTTTT.

The J gene is TRBJ1-3, the V gene TRBV7-2; 10 bases line up with TRBD1. V was clipped by 1 base and J by 7 bases; unmatched bases: 7. The CDR3 contains 16 residues. The germline gives CDR1 SGHTA, CDR2 FQGNSA. CDR3 protein: CASSLDGTGVSNTIYF. CDR3 in DNA: TGTGCCAGCAGCTTAGATGGGACAGGGGTATCGAACACCATATATTTT.

The rearrangement links TRBV6-5 to TRBJ2-6; D might be TRBD2 (5 bases). Trimming removed 8 bases from V and 7 bases from J, with 12 bases in between. CDR1 MNHEY and CDR2 SVGAGI come from the germline V gene. This CDR3 spans 13 amino acids. The CDR3 loop reads CASLWSGANVLTF. In DNA, the CDR3 is TGTGCCAGCCTCTGGAGCGGCGCCAACGTCCTGACTTTC.

The J gene is TRBJ1-4, the V gene TRBV6-6, with 7 nucleotides matching TRBD1. Germline V gene lookup returns CDR1 MNHNY and CDR2 SVGAGI (reference sequence). With V trimmed by 6 bases and J by 8 bases, 6 bases remained unmatched. The CDR3 is 13 amino acids. The DNA for the CDR3 is TGTGCCAGCAGGAGACAGGGTTGGGAAAAACTGTTTTTT. Translated: CASRRQGWEKLFF.

V and J are TRBV14 and TRBJ2-1; no clear D gene. Germline CDR1 is SGHDN and CDR2 is FVKESK. V dropped 2 bases and J dropped 0 bases, with 8 bases sitting between them. This CDR3 spans 15 amino acids. The CDR3 DNA reads TGTGCCAGCAGCCAATCTGGTAGCTCCTACAATGAGCAGTTCTTC. It is translated as CASSQSGSSYNEQFF.

J is TRBJ2-7 and V is TRBV28; D unclear. Germline-derived CDR1 and CDR2 are MDHEN and SYDVKM. The ends were cut back, 7 bases at V and 3 bases at J, with 13 bases in the middle. This CDR3 is 13 amino acids long. CDR3 in DNA: TGTGCCAGCACACAGACAAAATTCTACGAGCAGTACTTC. Its protein is CASTQTKFYEQYF. The complete variable domain, with remaining parts taken from reference TRBV28 and TRBJ2-7, reads DVKVTQSSRYLVKRTGEKVFLECVQDMDHENMFWYRQDPGLGLRLIYFSYDVKMKEKGDIPEGYSVSREKKERFSLILESASTNQTSMYLCASTQTKFYEQYFGPGTRLTVT.

This sequence joins TRBV19 and TRBJ1-2; 10 bases agree with TRBD1. Germline V gives CDR1 LNHDA, CDR2 SQIVND (reference sequence). This CDR3 spans 15 amino acids. V lost 5 bases, J lost 3 bases, and 6 bases stayed unmatched. CDR3 residues: CASSASGTGDYGYTF. DNA for the CDR3: TGTGCCAGTAGTGCTTCCGGGACAGGGGACTATGGCTACACCTTC.

The sample holds one count of this clone. The gene calls are TRBV2 and TRBJ1-2, with D unresolved. Trimming took off 4 bases at V and 4 bases at J, with 10 bases between the two ends. The CDR3 totals 13 residues. Germline CDR1 and CDR2: SNHLY and FYNNEI. Written as DNA, the CDR3 is TGTGCCAGCAGTGGGGAGGGATTCTATGGCTACACCTTC. This translates into CASSGEGFYGYTF.

This clone was seen once. The chain joins TRBV27 to TRBJ1-3; D ambiguous. The germline V gene has CDR1 MNHEY and CDR2 SMNVEV (reference sequence). Trimming shortened V by 1 base and J by 0 bases, and 16 bases separated the two germline ends. The CDR3 consists of 18 residues. CDR3 sequence reads: CASSLFSWAADSGNTIYF. The CDR3 DNA reads as TGTGCCAGCAGTTTATTTTCCTGGGCAGCCGACTCTGGAAACACCATATATTTT.

V usage is TRBV6-6 and J usage is TRBJ1-1; 7 bases are a match to TRBD1. V lost 5 bases and J lost 7; bases outside the gene matches: 10. Germline CDR1 is MNHNY and CDR2 is SVGAGI (reference sequence). The CDR3 sequence is 14 residues long. The chain's CDR3 is CASSPHRGESEAFF. DNA of the CDR3: TGTGCCAGCAGTCCTCACAGGGGCGAGAGTGAAGCTTTCTTT.

The V gene is TRBV27, the J gene TRBJ2-1; 8 positions match TRBD2. The ends lost 7 bases at V and 7 bases at J; junction bases unmatched: 18. The CDR3 length is 17 residues. CDR1 MNHEY and CDR2 SMNVEV come from the germline V gene (reference sequence). The CDR3 bases are TGTGCCAGCAACCAGGGGTCAGCTAGCGGGTTTGTTAATGAGCAGTTCTTC. This translates into CASNQGSASGFVNEQFF.

CDR3 sequence reads: CASYAGGTKTEAFF. CDR3 DNA sequence: TGCGCCAGCTACGCCGGGGGGACAAAGACTGAAGCTTTCTTT. The J gene is TRBJ1-1, the V gene TRBV5-1; perhaps TRBD1 as D (6 bases). CDR3 length: 14 residues. Between the trimmed V and J ends, which lost 7 bases and 5 bases, there was a span of 18 bases. Germline assignment: CDR1 SGHRS and CDR2 YFSETQ. The whole variable domain, remainder taken from reference TRBV5-1 and TRBJ1-1, is KAGVTQTPRYLIKTRGQQVTLSCSPISGHRSVSWYQQTPGQGLQFLFEYFSETQRNKGNFPGRFSGRQFSNSRSEMNVSTLELGDSALYLCASYAGGTKTEAFFGQGTRLTVV.

The chain is built from TRBV30 and TRBJ2-3, with D tentatively TRBD2 (6 bases). V was cut by 4 bases and J by 1 base, with 9 bases left in between. Looked up from germline, CDR1 is GTSNPN and CDR2 is SVGIG (reference sequence). CDR3 length: 13 residues. CDR3 residues: CAWIKRGTDTQYF. For the CDR3, the DNA is TGTGCCTGGATTAAGCGGGGCACAGATACGCAGTATTTT.

The chain couples TRBV5-6 to TRBJ2-2; TRBD2 agrees at 9 bases. The germline CDR1 and CDR2 sequences are SGHDT and YYEEEE. Losses at the gene ends were 3 bases for V and 9 bases for J; bases not matched to a gene: 15. The CDR3 totals 17 residues. The CDR3 is CASSSSGTSLNLWELFF. The CDR3 DNA follows: TGTGCCAGCAGCTCCTCCGGGACTAGCCTTAACCTGTGGGAGCTGTTTTTT.

This clone occurred once. The genes are TRBV3-1 (or the pseudogene TRBV3-2) and TRBJ2-7, with D unclear. CDR1 LGHDT and CDR2 YNNKEL come from the germline V gene (reference sequence). The CDR3 is 13 residues long. Trimming stripped 0 bases from V and 4 bases from J, with 7 bases between. The DNA for the CDR3 is TGTGCCAGCAGCCAAGATATCCGGTACGAGCAGTACTTC. This encodes CASSQDIRYEQYF.

The rearrangement uses TRBV19 and TRBJ2-7; 10 positions agree with TRBD1. The germline V gene has CDR1 LNHDA and CDR2 SQIVND (reference sequence). The CDR3 contains 16 residues. The V and J ends lost 1 base and 7 bases, in that order; junction bases with no gene match: 10. The CDR3 DNA follows: TGTGCCAGTAGTATAGGACCCGGGACAGGGGCAAGTGAGCAGTACTTC. Protein sequence: CASSIGPGTGASEQYF.

The J gene is TRBJ2-5, the V gene TRBV5-5, with a tentative D call TRBD2 (6 bases). The CDR3 has 15 amino acids. V gave up 0 bases and J gave up 5 bases, with 14 bases separating them. Germline loops: CDR1 SGHKS, CDR2 YYEKEE (reference sequence). The CDR3 region has the DNA TGTGCCAGCAGCTTGGCGGCAGGGAGGAAGGAGACCCAGTACTTC. As protein: CASSLAAGRKETQYF.

J is TRBJ2-5 and V is TRBV27, with 10 bases that match TRBD2. Germline values: CDR1 MNHEY, CDR2 SMNVEV (reference sequence). The V gene end was trimmed by 6 bases and the J gene end by 5 bases; junction bases not matched to a gene: 9. This CDR3 spans 15 amino acids. CDR3 sequence: CASRRTLAGQETQYF. In DNA form, the CDR3 reads TGTGCCAGCAGGCGGACACTAGCGGGGCAGGAGACCCAGTACTTC.

The J gene is TRBJ2-2, the V gene TRBV24-1, with D perhaps matching TRBD1 (6 bases). Trimming stripped 6 bases from V and 6 bases from J, with 7 bases between. This CDR3 region has 12 residues. Germline V gene sequence: CDR1 KGHDR, CDR2 SFDVKD. The chain's CDR3 is CATSTGSGELFF. The CDR3 coding sequence is TGTGCCACCAGTACAGGGTCCGGGGAGCTGTTTTTT.

This chain uses TRBV6-6 with TRBJ1-3, with D unresolved. V lost 6 bases, J lost 0 bases, and 9 bases lay in between. Per germline, CDR1 MNHNY and CDR2 SVGAGI (reference sequence). The CDR3 consists of 14 residues. The CDR3 sequence: CASSPDSSGNTIYF. CDR3 nucleotide sequence: TGTGCCAGCAGCCCGGACTCCTCTGGAAACACCATATATTTT.

The V gene is TRBV9, the J gene TRBJ2-5; 7 bases agree with TRBD1. This CDR3 contains 13 residues. Germline V gene sequence: CDR1 SGDLS, CDR2 YYNGEE. The trim removed 3 bases at V and 4 bases at J, leaving 3 bases unmatched. The chain's CDR3 is CASSEGQAETQYF. In DNA, the CDR3 is TGTGCCAGCAGCGAAGGACAGGCAGAGACCCAGTACTTC.

The V and J genes are TRBV29-1 and TRBJ1-2; no clear D. Trimming pared 4 bases from V and 5 bases from J, leaving 8 bases between. CDR1 and CDR2 from the germline V gene are SQVTM and ANQGSEA. The CDR3 loop spans 11 amino acids. CDR3 region: CSVVAGYGYTF. The CDR3 nucleotides are TGCAGCGTTGTGGCCGGGTATGGCTACACCTTC.